This T cell receptor beta chain was profiled in a study of T-cell reconstitution after alpha-beta-depleted transplantation in children. Study results and caveats: Newly produced T cells mostly provided counts and TCRbeta diversity after one year, as hyperexpanded clones declined.

With regard to this clonotype: Its antigen is currently unknown.

CDR1 SEHNR and CDR2 FQNEAQ come from the germline V gene (reference sequence). The CDR3 runs to 14 residues. V was pared by 5 bases and J by 1 base, with 11 bases between. Unique molecular identifiers were incorporated when the TCRbeta library was constructed. One entry per CDR3 protein, called by TCRdb with MiXCR from the PCR reads. The sample lists 530,000 or so distinct CDR3 sequences, over 25% occurring once. This receptor was taken from a boy in the first two years of life with Wiskott-Aldrich syndrome, due to receive a stem cell transplant. The sequenced sample was PBMCs, obtained before TCRalphabeta/CD19-depleted stem cell transplant. The chain is built from TRBV7-9 and TRBJ2-5; tentative D call: TRBD1 (5 bases). In DNA, the CDR3 is TGTGCCAGCAGCACCGTCAGGGCCCAAGAGACCCAGTACTTC. Translation: CASSTVRAQETQYF.